This T cell receptor (beta chain) comes out of a study of blood T cell repertoires in COVID-19. Germline CDR1 SGHTA, CDR2 FQGNSA. This CDR3 has 16 residues. V lost 0 bases and J lost 3; bases outside the gene matches: 3. Measured with immunoSEQ multiplex PCR; TCRdb has only the in-frame clones, and not every one. Among about 190,000 clones listed, approximately 80% were seen once. The TCR sequence derives from a man aged 45-60 years who had recovered from COVID-19. The J gene is TRBJ2-3, the V gene TRBV7-2; 10 bases line up with TRBD2. The sequencing sample was made of peripheral blood. The DNA of the CDR3 is TGTGCCAGCAGCTTAGCGGTTAGCGGGAGGACAGATACGCAGTATTTT. Translating gives CASSLAVSGRTDTQYF.